This TCR beta chain is from a study of CD8+ T cells in alopecia areata. About the study: Treated patients swallowed 5 to 10 mg of oral tofacitinib twice daily.

This CDR3 has 16 residues. CDR1 SGHDT and CDR2 YYEEEE come from the germline V gene. V was cut by 1 base and J by 0 bases, with 13 bases left in between. In regard to this clone: The antigen remains unidentified.

RNA extraction was followed by reverse transcription into cDNA, which acted as the sequencing template. Repertoires were generated with immunoSEQ multiplex PCR, while TCRdb's copy carries only in-frame clones and drops some. This table holds roughly 250,000 clones, 60% found once. Specified treatment: oral pan-JAK inhibitor, 5-10 mg twice daily. Researchers took lesional scalp punch biopsies and peripheral blood from people who were alopecia areata patients. Sorting separated CD4+ and CD8+ T cells out of PBMCs. Study results and caveats: Under tofacitinib, numerous expanded lesional clonotypes remained detectable in scalp and blood.

V usage is TRBV5-6 and J usage is TRBJ1-1; D might be TRBD1 (5 bases). The source of this sequence is a human donor with alopecia areata. This sample comprised CD4+ T cells sorted from blood, obtained between weeks 51 and 52, from a patient treated with tofacitinib. CDR3 sequence reads: CASSLPGRTMNTEAFF. The CDR3 DNA follows: TGTGCCAGCAGCTTGCCGGGACGGACCATGAACACTGAAGCTTTCTTT.